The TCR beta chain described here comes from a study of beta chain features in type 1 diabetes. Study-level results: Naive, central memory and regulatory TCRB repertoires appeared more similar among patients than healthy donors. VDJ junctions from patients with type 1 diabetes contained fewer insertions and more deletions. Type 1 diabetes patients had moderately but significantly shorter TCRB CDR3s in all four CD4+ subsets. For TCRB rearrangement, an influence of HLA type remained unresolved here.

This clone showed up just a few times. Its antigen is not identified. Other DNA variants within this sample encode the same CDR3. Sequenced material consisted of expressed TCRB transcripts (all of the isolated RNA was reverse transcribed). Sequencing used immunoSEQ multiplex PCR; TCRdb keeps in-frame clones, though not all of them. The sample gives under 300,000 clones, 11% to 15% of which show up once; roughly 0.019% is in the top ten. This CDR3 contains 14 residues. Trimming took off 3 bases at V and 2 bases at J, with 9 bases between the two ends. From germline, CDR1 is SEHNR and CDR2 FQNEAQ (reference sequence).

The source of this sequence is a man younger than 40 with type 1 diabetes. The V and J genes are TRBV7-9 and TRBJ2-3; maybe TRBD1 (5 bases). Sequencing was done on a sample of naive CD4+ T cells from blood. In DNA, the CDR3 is TGTGCCAGCAGCTTTCAGGGCGCCACAGATACGCAGTATTTT. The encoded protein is CASSFQGATDTQYF.